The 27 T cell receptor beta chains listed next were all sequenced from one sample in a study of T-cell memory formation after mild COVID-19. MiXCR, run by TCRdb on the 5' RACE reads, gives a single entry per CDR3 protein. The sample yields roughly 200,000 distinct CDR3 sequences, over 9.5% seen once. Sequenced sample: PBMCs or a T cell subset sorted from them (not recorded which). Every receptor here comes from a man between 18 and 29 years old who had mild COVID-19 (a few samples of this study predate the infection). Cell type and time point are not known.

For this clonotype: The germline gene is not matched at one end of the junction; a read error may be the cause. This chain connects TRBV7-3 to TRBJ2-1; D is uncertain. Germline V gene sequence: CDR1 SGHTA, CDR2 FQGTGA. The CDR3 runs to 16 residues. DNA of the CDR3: TGTGCCAGCAGCCTAACCCTAGAGAGCTCCTACAATGAGCAGTTCTTC. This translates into CASSLTLESSYNEQFF.

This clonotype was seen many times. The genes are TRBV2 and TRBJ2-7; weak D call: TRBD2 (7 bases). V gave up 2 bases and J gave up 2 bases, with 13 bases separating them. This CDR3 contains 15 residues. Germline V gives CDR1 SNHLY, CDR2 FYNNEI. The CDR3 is CASSERGGSTYEQYF. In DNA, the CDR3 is TGTGCCAGCAGTGAAAGGGGGGGATCGACCTACGAGCAGTACTTC.

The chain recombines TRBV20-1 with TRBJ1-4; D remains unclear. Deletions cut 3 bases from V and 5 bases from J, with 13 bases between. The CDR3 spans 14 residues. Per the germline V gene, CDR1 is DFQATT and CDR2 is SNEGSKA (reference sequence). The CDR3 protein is CSASLLTPNEKLFF. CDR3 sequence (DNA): TGCAGTGCTAGTCTTTTGACACCGAATGAAAAACTGTTTTTT.

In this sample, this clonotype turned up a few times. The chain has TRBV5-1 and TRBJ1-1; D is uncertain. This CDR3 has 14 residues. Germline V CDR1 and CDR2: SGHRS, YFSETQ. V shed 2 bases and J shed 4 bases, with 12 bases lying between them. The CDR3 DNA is TGCGCCAGCAGCTTTACCGGACTGGGCACTGAAGCTTTCTTT. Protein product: CASSFTGLGTEAFF. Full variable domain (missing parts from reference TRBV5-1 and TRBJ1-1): KAGVTQTPRYLIKTRGQQVTLSCSPISGHRSVSWYQQTPGQGLQFLFEYFSETQRNKGNFPGRFSGRQFSNSRSEMNVSTLELGDSALYLCASSFTGLGTEAFFGQGTRLTVV.

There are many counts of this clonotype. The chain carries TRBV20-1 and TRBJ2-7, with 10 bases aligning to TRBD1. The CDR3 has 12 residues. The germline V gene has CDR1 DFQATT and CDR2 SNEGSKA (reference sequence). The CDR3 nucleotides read TGCAGCGGAACGGACAGGGGGTACGAGCAGTACTTC. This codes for CSGTDRGYEQYF.

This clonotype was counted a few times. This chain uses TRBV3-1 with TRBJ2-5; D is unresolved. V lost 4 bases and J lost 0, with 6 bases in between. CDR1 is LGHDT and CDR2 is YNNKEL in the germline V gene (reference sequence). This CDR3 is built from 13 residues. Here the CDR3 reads CASSPMNQETQYF. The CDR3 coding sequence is TGTGCCAGCAGCCCTATGAACCAAGAGACCCAGTACTTC.

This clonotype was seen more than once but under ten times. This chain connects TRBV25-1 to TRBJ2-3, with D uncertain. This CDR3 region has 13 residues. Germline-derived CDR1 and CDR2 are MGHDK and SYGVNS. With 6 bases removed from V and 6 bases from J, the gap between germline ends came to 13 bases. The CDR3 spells CASSALSEDTQYF. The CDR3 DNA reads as TGTGCCAGCAGCGCGCTCTCAGAGGATACGCAGTATTTT.

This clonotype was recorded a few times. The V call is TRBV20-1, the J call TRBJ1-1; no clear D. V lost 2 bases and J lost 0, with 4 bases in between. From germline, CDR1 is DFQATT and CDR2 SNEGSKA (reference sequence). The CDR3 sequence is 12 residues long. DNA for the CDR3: TGCAGTGCTAGACCGATGAACACTGAAGCTTTCTTT. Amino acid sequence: CSARPMNTEAFF.

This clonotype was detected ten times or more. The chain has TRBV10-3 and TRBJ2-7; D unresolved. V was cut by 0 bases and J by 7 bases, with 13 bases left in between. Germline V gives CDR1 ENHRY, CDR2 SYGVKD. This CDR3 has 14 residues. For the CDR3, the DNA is TGTGCCATCAGTGAGTCTAGACAAGCCTTGGAGCAGTACGTC. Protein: CAISESRQALEQYV.

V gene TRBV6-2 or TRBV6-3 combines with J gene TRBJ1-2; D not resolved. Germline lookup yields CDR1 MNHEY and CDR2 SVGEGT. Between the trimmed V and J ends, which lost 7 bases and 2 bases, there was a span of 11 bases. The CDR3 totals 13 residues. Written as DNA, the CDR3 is TGTGCCAGCATTCCGGAGGGAAACTATGGCTACACCTTC. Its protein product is CASIPEGNYGYTF.

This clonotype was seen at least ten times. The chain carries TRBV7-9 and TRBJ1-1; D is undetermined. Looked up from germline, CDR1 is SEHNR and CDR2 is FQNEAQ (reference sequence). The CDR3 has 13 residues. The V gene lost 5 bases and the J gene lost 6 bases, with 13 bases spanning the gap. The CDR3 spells CASSPTGNAEAFF. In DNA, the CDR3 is TGTGCCAGCAGCCCGACCGGCAACGCTGAAGCTTTCTTT.

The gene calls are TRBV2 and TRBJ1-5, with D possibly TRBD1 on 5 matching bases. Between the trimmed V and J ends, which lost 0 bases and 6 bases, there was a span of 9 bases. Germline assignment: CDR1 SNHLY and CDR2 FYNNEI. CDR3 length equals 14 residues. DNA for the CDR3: TGTGCCAGCAGTGAAGCTTCAGGGCGTCAGCCCCAGCATTTT. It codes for CASSEASGRQPQHF.

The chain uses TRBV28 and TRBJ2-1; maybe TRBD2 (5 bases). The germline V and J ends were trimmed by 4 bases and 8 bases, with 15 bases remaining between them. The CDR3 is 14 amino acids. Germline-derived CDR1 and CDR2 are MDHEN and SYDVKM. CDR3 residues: CASSSPGGRYEQFF. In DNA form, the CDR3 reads TGTGCCAGCAGTTCCCCCGGCGGGCGGTATGAGCAGTTCTTC.

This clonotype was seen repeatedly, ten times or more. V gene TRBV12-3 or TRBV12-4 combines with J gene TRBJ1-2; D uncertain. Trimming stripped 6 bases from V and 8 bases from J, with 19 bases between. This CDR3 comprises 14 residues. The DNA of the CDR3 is TGTGCCAGCAGGGACGAGGACGGTGCTGGAGGCTACACCTTC. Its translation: CASRDEDGAGGYTF.

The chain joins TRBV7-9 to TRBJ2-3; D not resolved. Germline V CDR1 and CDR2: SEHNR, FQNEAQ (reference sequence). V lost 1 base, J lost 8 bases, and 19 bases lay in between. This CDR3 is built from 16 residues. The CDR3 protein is CASSLGRADHGGTQYF. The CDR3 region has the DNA TGTGCCAGCAGCTTAGGACGGGCGGATCATGGCGGTACGCAGTATTTT.

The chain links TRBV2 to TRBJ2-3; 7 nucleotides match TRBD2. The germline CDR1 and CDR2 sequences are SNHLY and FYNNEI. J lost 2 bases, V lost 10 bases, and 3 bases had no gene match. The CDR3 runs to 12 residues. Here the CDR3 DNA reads TGTGCCACCGGGACTAACACAGATACGCAGTATTTT. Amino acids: CATGTNTDTQYF. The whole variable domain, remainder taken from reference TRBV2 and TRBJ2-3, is EPEVTQTPSHQVTQMGQEVILRCVPISNHLYFYWYRQILGQKVEFLVSFYNNEISEKSEIFDDQFSVERPDGSNFTLKIRSTKLEDSAMYFCATGTNTDTQYFGPGTRLTVL.

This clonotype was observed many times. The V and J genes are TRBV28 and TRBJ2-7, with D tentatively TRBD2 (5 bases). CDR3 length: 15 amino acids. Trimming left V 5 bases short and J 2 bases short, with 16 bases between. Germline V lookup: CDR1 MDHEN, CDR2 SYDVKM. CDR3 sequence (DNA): TGTGCCAGCAGTCCCCGTGGGAGAGGGACCTACGAGCAGTACGTC. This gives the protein CASSPRGRGTYEQYV.

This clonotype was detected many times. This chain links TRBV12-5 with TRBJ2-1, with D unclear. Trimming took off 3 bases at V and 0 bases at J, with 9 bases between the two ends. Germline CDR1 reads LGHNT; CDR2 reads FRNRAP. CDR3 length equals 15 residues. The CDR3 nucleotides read TGTGCTAGTGGTTTAAGGCGGAGCTCCTACAATGAGCAGTTCTTC. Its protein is CASGLRRSSYNEQFF.

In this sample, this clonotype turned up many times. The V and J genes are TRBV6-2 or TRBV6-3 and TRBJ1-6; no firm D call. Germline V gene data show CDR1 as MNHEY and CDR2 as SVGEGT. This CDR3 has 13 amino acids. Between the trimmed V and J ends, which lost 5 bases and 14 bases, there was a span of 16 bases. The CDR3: CASSGYLGVTLHF. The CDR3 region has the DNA TGTGCCAGCAGTGGGTACTTGGGCGTTACCCTCCACTTT.

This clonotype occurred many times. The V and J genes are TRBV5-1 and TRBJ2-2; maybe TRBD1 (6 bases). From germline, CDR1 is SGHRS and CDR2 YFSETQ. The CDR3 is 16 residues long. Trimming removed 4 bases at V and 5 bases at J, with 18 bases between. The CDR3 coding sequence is TGCGCCAGCAGCAACACGCCGGGACACAGGACCGGGGAGCTGTTTTTT. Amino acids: CASSNTPGHRTGELFF.

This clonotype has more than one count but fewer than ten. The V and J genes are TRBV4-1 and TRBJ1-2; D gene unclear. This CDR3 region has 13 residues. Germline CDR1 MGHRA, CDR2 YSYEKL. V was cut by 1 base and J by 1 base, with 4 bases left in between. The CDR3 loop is CASSQGHNYGYTF. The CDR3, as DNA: TGCGCCAGCAGCCAAGGGCATAACTATGGCTACACCTTC.

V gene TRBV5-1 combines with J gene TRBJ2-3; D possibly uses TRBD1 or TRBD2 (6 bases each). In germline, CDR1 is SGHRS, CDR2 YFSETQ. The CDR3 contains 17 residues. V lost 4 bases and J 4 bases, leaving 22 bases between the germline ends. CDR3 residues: CASSRARGAQGADTQYF. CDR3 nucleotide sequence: TGCGCCAGCAGCAGGGCTAGGGGGGCTCAGGGAGCAGATACGCAGTATTTT.

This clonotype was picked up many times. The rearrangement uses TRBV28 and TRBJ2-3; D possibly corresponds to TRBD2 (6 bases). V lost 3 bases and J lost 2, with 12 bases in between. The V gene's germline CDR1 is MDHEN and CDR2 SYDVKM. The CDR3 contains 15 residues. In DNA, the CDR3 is TGTGCCAGCAGTTTTGGAGGGCGGACCACAGATACGCAGTATTTT. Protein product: CASSFGGRTTDTQYF.

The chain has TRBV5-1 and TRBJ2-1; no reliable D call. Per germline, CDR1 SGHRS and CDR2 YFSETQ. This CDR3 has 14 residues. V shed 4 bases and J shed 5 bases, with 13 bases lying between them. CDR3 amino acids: CASSPYYFHNEQFF. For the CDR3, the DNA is TGCGCCAGCAGCCCTTATTATTTTCACAATGAGCAGTTCTTC. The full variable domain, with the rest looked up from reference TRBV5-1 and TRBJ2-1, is KAGVTQTPRYLIKTRGQQVTLSCSPISGHRSVSWYQQTPGQGLQFLFEYFSETQRNKGNFPGRFSGRQFSNSRSEMNVSTLELGDSALYLCASSPYYFHNEQFFGPGTRLTVL.

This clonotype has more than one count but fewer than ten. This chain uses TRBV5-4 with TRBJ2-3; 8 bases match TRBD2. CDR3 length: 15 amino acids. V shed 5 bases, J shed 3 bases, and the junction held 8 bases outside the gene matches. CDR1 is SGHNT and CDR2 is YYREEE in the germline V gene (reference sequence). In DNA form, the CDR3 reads TGTGCCAGCAGGGGCGGGGGGTATGGTACAGATACGCAGTATTTT. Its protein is CASRGGGYGTDTQYF.

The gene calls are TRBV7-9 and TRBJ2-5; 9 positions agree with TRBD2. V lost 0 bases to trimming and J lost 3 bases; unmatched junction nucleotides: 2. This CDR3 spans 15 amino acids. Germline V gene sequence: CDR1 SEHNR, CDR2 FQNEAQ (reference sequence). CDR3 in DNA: TGTGCCAGCAGCTTAGCGTCTAGCGGGGAAGAGACCCAGTACTTC. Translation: CASSLASSGEETQYF.

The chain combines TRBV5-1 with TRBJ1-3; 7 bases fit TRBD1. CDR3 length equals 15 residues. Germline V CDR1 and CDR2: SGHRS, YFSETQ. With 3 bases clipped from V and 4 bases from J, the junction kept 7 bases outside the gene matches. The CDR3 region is CASSSTGTAGNTIYF. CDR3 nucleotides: TGCGCCAGCAGCTCAACCGGGACAGCAGGAAACACCATATATTTT.